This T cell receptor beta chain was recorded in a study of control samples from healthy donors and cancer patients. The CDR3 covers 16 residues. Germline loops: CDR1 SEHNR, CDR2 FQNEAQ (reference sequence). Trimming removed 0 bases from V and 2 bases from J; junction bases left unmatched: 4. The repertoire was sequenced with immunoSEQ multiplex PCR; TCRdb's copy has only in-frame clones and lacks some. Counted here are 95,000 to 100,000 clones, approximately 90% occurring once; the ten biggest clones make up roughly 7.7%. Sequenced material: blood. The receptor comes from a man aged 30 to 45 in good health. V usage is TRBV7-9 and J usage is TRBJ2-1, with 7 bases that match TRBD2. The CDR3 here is CASSLAGLAAYNEQFF. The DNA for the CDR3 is TGTGCCAGCAGCTTAGCAGGGCTAGCGGCCTACAATGAGCAGTTCTTC.